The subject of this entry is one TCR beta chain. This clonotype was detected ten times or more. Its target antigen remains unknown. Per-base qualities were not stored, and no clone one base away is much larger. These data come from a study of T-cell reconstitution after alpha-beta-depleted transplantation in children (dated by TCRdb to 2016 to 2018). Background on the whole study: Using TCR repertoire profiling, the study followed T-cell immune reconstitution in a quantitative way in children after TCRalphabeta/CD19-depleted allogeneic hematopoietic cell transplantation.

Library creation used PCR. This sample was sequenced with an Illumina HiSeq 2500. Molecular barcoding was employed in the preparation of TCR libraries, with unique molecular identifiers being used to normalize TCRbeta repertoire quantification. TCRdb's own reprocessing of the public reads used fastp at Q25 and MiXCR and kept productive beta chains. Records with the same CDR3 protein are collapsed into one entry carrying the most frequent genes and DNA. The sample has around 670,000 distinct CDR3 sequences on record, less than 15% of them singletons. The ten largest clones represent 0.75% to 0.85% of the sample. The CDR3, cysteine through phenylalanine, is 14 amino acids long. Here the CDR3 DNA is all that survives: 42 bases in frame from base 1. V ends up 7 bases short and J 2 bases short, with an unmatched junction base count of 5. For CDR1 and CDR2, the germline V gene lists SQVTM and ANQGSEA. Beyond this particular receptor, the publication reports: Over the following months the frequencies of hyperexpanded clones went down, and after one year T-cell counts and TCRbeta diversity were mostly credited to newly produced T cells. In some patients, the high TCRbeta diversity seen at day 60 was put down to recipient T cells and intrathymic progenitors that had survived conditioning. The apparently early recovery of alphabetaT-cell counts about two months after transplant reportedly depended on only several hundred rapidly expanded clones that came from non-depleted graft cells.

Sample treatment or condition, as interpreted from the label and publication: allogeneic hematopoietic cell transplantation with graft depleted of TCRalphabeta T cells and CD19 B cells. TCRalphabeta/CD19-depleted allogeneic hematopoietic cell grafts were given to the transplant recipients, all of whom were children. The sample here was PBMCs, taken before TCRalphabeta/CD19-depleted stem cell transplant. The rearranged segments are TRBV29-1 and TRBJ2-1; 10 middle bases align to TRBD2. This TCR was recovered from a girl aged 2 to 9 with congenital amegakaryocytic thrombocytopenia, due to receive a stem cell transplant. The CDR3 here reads CSASGRGTYNEQFF. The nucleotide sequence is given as TGCAGCGCCAGCGGGAGGGGGACCTACAATGAGCAGTTCTTC.